The 15 T cell receptor beta chains in this list originate from one sample, sequenced in a study of blood T cell repertoires in COVID-19. Profiled with immunoSEQ multiplex PCR; TCRdb holds only in-frame clones, not every one. The sample has about 26,000 clones, 90% seen once; the top ten hold around 11%. The sequenced sample was peripheral blood. Receptor source: a man between 65 and 85 years old with acute or convalescent COVID-19.

The V gene is TRBV27, the J gene TRBJ2-5, with a tentative D call TRBD1 (5 bases). This CDR3 is built from 13 residues. Germline loops: CDR1 MNHEY, CDR2 SMNVEV (reference sequence). V was shortened by 4 bases and J by 1 base, with 7 bases between the two germline ends. This CDR3 reads CASSSQGQETQYF. CDR3 in DNA: TGTGCCAGCAGTTCCCAGGGCCAAGAGACCCAGTACTTC.

The chain links TRBV5-1 to TRBJ2-2; D possibly corresponds to TRBD1 (5 bases). CDR1 is SGHRS, CDR2 YFSETQ, per germline. The V end lost 0 bases, the J end lost 7 bases, and 10 bases lay between the germline ends. The CDR3 sequence is 14 residues long. The CDR3 nucleotides are TGCGCCAGCAGCTTGGAAGGGGTCCGCGGGGAGCTGTTTTTT. Encoded protein: CASSLEGVRGELFF.

This CDR3 reads CASSSAGGPGANVLTF. The CDR3 DNA sequence: TGTGCCAGCAGTTCCGCGGGAGGGCCTGGGGCCAACGTCCTGACTTTC. J is TRBJ2-6 and V is TRBV28; 9 positions agree with TRBD2. The CDR3 contains 16 residues. CDR1 MDHEN and CDR2 SYDVKM come from the germline V gene. V lost 4 bases and J lost 2; bases outside the gene matches: 3.

The J gene is TRBJ1-1, the V gene TRBV19; D call uncertain. CDR3 length: 11 residues. Germline CDR1 LNHDA, CDR2 SQIVND (reference sequence). V lost 6 bases, J lost 1 base, and 3 bases lay in between. The CDR3 is CASSWNTEAFF. Here the CDR3 DNA reads TGTGCCAGTAGCTGGAACACTGAAGCTTTCTTT. Together with reference TRBV19 and TRBJ1-1, the CDR3 gives the full variable domain: DGGITQSPKYLFRKEGQNVTLSCEQNLNHDAMYWYRQDPGQGLRLIYYSQIVNDFQKGDIAEGYSVSREKKESFPLTVTSAQKNPTAFYLCASSWNTEAFFGQGTRLTVV.

CDR3 in DNA: TGTGCCAGCAGTCGGAGCCTAGACAGTAGCAATCAGCCCCAGCATTTT. Translating gives CASSRSLDSSNQPQHF. This rearrangement joins TRBV6-2 or TRBV6-3 to TRBJ1-5; tentative D call: TRBD1 (5 bases). The CDR3 extends over 16 amino acids. V was pared by 5 bases and J by 0 bases, with 14 bases between. Germline lookup yields CDR1 MNHEY and CDR2 SVGEGT.

This clone was detected once. The J gene is TRBJ2-2, the V gene TRBV2, with D hard to call. V was clipped by 6 bases and J by 0 bases, with 8 bases between them. The CDR3 is made up of 14 amino acids. Germline CDR1 reads SNHLY; CDR2 reads FYNNEI. The CDR3: CASRVGANTGELFF. In DNA form, the CDR3 reads TGTGCCAGCAGGGTTGGAGCGAACACCGGGGAGCTGTTTTTT.

This chain uses TRBV5-6 with TRBJ1-2, with D perhaps matching TRBD1 (6 bases). The CDR3 runs to 14 residues. V was clipped by 5 bases and J by 4 bases, with 15 bases between them. Germline V gene lookup returns CDR1 SGHDT and CDR2 YYEEEE. The CDR3 is CASSQSGEGYGYTF. CDR3 nucleotide sequence: TGTGCCAGCAGTCAGTCAGGGGAGGGCTATGGCTACACCTTC.

This chain joins TRBV4-3 and TRBJ2-1; 8 bases line up with TRBD2. Germline V gives CDR1 LGHNA, CDR2 YSLEER. This CDR3 comprises 17 residues. Trimming at V came to 3 bases and at J to 8 bases, leaving 15 bases not matched to a gene. CDR3 DNA sequence: TGCGCCAGCAGCCACCGCCCTTTAGCGGGACGTCACTATGAGCAGTTCTTC. It specifies CASSHRPLAGRHYEQFF.

The chain has TRBV7-2 and TRBJ2-7, with a weak D call TRBD1 (6 bases). Germline CDR1 SGHTA, CDR2 FQGNSA. The CDR3 has 13 residues. The ends were cut back, 1 base at V and 7 bases at J, with 11 bases in the middle. CDR3 loop: CASSLDRVGEQYF. CDR3 in DNA: TGTGCCAGCAGCTTAGACAGGGTGGGGGAGCAGTACTTC.

V is TRBV19 and J is TRBJ2-3; 8 bases fit TRBD1. Germline V CDR1 and CDR2: LNHDA, SQIVND (reference sequence). V dropped 6 bases and J dropped 0; count of bases not matched to a gene: 5. The CDR3 covers 15 residues. The DNA for the CDR3 is TGTGCCAGTAGCGGGACAGGCGACAGCACAGATACGCAGTATTTT. This sequence encodes CASSGTGDSTDTQYF.

The V gene is TRBV18, the J gene TRBJ1-1; D unresolved. The CDR3 sequence is 13 residues long. Germline V lookup: CDR1 KGHSH, CDR2 LQKENI. Trimming left V 3 bases short and J 5 bases short, with 10 bases between. The CDR3 bases are TGTGCCAGCTCACCTCCAGTGTCGACTGAAGCTTTCTTT. Translating it yields CASSPPVSTEAFF.

The chain uses TRBV2 and TRBJ1-2; D perhaps matches TRBD1 (6 bases). Trimming left V 5 bases short and J 8 bases short, with 24 bases between. This CDR3 comprises 16 residues. Looked up from germline, CDR1 is SNHLY and CDR2 is FYNNEI. CDR3 nucleotides: TGTGCCAGCAGTTTCATCTTGGACAGCTCCCATGGGGGCTACACCTTC. Encoded protein: CASSFILDSSHGGYTF.

The chain has TRBV4-2 and TRBJ2-1, with TRBD2 matching 10 bases. V lost 0 bases, J lost 9 bases, and 5 bases stayed unmatched. From germline, CDR1 is LGHNA and CDR2 YNFKEQ. The CDR3 length is 15 residues. CDR3: CASSQELAGHGEQFF. Here the CDR3 DNA reads TGTGCCAGCAGCCAAGAACTAGCGGGACACGGTGAGCAGTTCTTC.

This rearrangement joins TRBV13 to TRBJ2-7; no definite D call. The CDR3 sequence is 15 residues long. V lost 3 bases and J 3 bases, leaving 15 bases between the germline ends. Germline lookup yields CDR1 PRHDT and CDR2 FYEKMQ (reference sequence). The CDR3 region is CASSFIPDAGYEQYF. The CDR3 coding sequence is TGTGCCAGCAGCTTTATACCTGATGCCGGCTACGAGCAGTACTTC.

V and J are TRBV19 and TRBJ2-7; 11 bases agree with TRBD1. The germline CDR1 and CDR2 sequences are LNHDA and SQIVND (reference sequence). Trimming at V came to 8 bases and at J to 3 bases, leaving 6 bases not matched to a gene. This CDR3 contains 14 residues. For the CDR3, the DNA is TGTGCCAGTTCCTCCGGGACAGGGGGCTACGAGCAGTACTTC. Residues: CASSSGTGGYEQYF.